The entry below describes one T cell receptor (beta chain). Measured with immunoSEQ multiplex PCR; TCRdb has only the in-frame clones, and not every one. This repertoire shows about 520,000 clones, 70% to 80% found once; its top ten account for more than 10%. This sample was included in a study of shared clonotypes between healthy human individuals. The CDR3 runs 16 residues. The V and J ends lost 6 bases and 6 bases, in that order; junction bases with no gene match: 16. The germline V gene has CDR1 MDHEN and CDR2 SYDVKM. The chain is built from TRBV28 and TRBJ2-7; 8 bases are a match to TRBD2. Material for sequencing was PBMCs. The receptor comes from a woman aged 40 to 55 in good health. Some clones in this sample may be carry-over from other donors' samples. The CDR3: CASSRPGGGRLIEQYF. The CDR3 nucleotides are TGTGCCAGCAGCCGTCCGGGTGGCGGGAGGCTTATCGAGCAGTACTTC.